One and the same sample provided the 7 T cell receptor beta chains below, sequenced in a study of control samples from healthy donors and cancer patients. TCRdb keeps only in-frame clones here, not all; method: immunoSEQ multiplex PCR. Of roughly 120,000 clones in the sample, around 89% were seen once. Material: blood. These receptors were taken from a man aged 35-49 years in good health.

Notes on this clone: Other DNA sequences in the sample encode the same CDR3. The chain joins TRBV4-3 to TRBJ1-2, with D possibly TRBD1 on 5 matching bases. The germline V and J ends were trimmed by 1 base and 8 bases, with 14 bases remaining between them. The CDR3 covers 14 residues. CDR1 is LGHNA and CDR2 is YSLEER in the germline V gene. The chain's CDR3 is CASSQVLGGRGYTF. CDR3 nucleotide sequence: TGCGCCAGCAGCCAAGTACTCGGGGGAAGGGGCTACACCTTC.

The chain links TRBV7-9 to TRBJ2-5; 10 nucleotides match TRBD2. The CDR3 has 19 residues. J was trimmed by 2 bases and V by 5 bases; bases with no gene match: 17. Germline CDR1 reads SEHNR; CDR2 reads FQNEAQ (reference sequence). CDR3 loop: CASSHPPSGGFPGQETQYF. CDR3 bases: TGTGCCAGCAGCCACCCTCCTAGCGGGGGCTTCCCAGGACAAGAGACCCAGTACTTC.

CDR3: CASSEELHETQYF. The CDR3 nucleotides are TGTGCCAGCAGTGAGGAGCTGCATGAGACCCAGTACTTC. The gene calls are TRBV6-4 and TRBJ2-5; D gene uncertain. With 3 bases removed from V and 5 bases from J, the gap between germline ends came to 10 bases. Looked up from germline, CDR1 is MRHNA and CDR2 is SNTAGT. This CDR3 has 13 amino acids.

The chain couples TRBV25-1 to TRBJ2-1; 10 bases are a match to TRBD1. The CDR3 loop spans 16 amino acids. Germline assignment: CDR1 MGHDK and CDR2 SYGVNS. Trimming cost V 4 bases and J 4 bases; bases outside gene matches: 7. DNA of the CDR3: TGTGCCAGCAGTGTAAGACAGGGGGCCTCGTACAATGAGCAGTTCTTC. Residues: CASSVRQGASYNEQFF.

The table lists this clone with a count of one. The rearrangement joins TRBV2 to TRBJ1-4; 12 bases line up with TRBD1. CDR3 length: 14 residues. V dropped 6 bases and J dropped 8; count of bases not matched to a gene: 4. Germline V lookup: CDR1 SNHLY, CDR2 FYNNEI. The CDR3 DNA reads TGTGCCAGCAGCACCGGGACAGGGGGCGAAAAACTGTTTTTT. It codes for CASSTGTGGEKLFF.

The chain recombines TRBV14 with TRBJ1-1, with D hard to call. Between the trimmed V and J ends, which lost 6 bases and 1 base, there was a span of 9 bases. The CDR3 runs 13 residues. Germline lookup yields CDR1 SGHDN and CDR2 FVKESK. CDR3 coding DNA: TGTGCCAGCAGTACACAAGAGAACACTGAAGCTTTCTTT. Residues: CASSTQENTEAFF.

This chain joins TRBV7-9 and TRBJ1-4; 9 bases fit TRBD1. The V gene's germline CDR1 is SEHNR and CDR2 FQNEAQ (reference sequence). V trimming: 4 bases; J trimming: 8 bases; junction bases outside the gene matches: 5. This CDR3 has 14 residues. This CDR3 is CASSSGQGGEKLFF. DNA of the CDR3: TGTGCCAGCAGCTCGGGACAGGGAGGCGAAAAACTGTTTTTT.